Below, 18 T cell receptor beta chains from the same sample are listed, as sequenced in a study of cytomegalovirus exposure and HLA in healthy donors. Use of 60 Vbeta and 13 Jbeta primers characterized the PCR. Produced via immunoSEQ multiplex PCR; TCRdb's table is partial and in-frame only. Of about 130,000 clones detected, around 74% appear once; the ten largest clones hold around 4.7%. The material sequenced was PBMCs. The source of these receptors is a man between 18 and 29 years old in good health and CMV-seropositive.

The chain couples TRBV29-1 to TRBJ2-1; D might be TRBD2 (5 bases). The CDR3 is made up of 10 amino acids. Germline V lookup: CDR1 SQVTM, CDR2 ANQGSEA. V shed 3 bases and J shed 9 bases, with 6 bases lying between them. CDR3 protein: CSVEAGEQFF. CDR3 DNA sequence: TGCAGCGTTGAGGCGGGTGAGCAGTTCTTC.

This clone showed up just a few times. V and J are TRBV5-4 and TRBJ1-1; D might be TRBD1 (5 bases). CDR3 length: 14 amino acids. Trimming pared 2 bases from V and 3 bases from J, leaving 11 bases between. Germline V CDR1 and CDR2: SGHNT, YYREEE (reference sequence). The CDR3 region is CASSFIGGDTEAFF. In DNA, the CDR3 is TGTGCCAGCAGCTTCATCGGGGGGGACACTGAAGCTTTCTTT. The variable domain in full, with the rest retrieved from reference TRBV5-4 and TRBJ1-1, is ETGVTQSPTHLIKTRGQQVTLRCSSQSGHNTVSWYQQALGQGPQFIFQYYREEENGRGNFPPRFSGLQFPNYSSELNVNALELDDSALYLCASSFIGGDTEAFFGQGTRLTVV.

This rearrangement joins TRBV28 to TRBJ1-1; tentatively, D is TRBD1 (6 bases). Trimming shortened V by 6 bases and J by 0 bases, and 14 bases separated the two germline ends. Per germline, CDR1 MDHEN and CDR2 SYDVKM. The CDR3 is 15 amino acids. The chain's CDR3 is CASRYQGTMNTEAFF. CDR3 coding DNA: TGTGCCAGCAGGTATCAGGGGACCATGAACACTGAAGCTTTCTTT.

The chain links TRBV28 to TRBJ1-1; TRBD1 matches at 12 bases. J was trimmed by 8 bases and V by 3 bases; bases with no gene match: 10. Germline values: CDR1 MDHEN, CDR2 SYDVKM. This CDR3 is 16 amino acids long. DNA for the CDR3: TGTGCCAGCAGTTTGGTCGCCGGGACAGGGGGCTCGGAAGCTTTCTTT. Its translation: CASSLVAGTGGSEAFF. Using reference TRBV28 and TRBJ1-1 for the parts outside the CDR3, the full variable domain is DVKVTQSSRYLVKRTGEKVFLECVQDMDHENMFWYRQDPGLGLRLIYFSYDVKMKEKGDIPEGYSVSREKKERFSLILESASTNQTSMYLCASSLVAGTGGSEAFFGQGTRLTVV.

This clone appeared a single time. The CDR3 DNA is TGTGCCAGCACCGCGGGCGGGTCCTACGAGCAGTACTTC. This codes for CASTAGGSYEQYF. The chain employs TRBV7-2 and TRBJ2-7; D might be TRBD2 (5 bases). Between the trimmed V and J ends, which lost 7 bases and 1 base, there was a span of 11 bases. The CDR3 has 13 amino acids. The germline V gene encodes CDR1 SGHTA and CDR2 FQGNSA.

The J gene is TRBJ2-3, the V gene TRBV5-1; 9 bases line up with TRBD2. Per germline, CDR1 SGHRS and CDR2 YFSETQ. V lost 0 bases to trimming and J lost 6 bases; unmatched junction nucleotides: 5. The CDR3 loop spans 15 amino acids. CDR3 sequence: CASSLAAGGPDTQYF. DNA for the CDR3: TGCGCCAGCAGCTTGGCTGCGGGAGGGCCGGATACGCAGTATTTT.

The J gene is TRBJ2-7, the V gene TRBV27, with 8 bases fitting TRBD1. Per the germline V gene, CDR1 is MNHEY and CDR2 is SMNVEV (reference sequence). The V and J ends lost 2 bases and 7 bases, in that order; junction bases with no gene match: 10. The CDR3 has 15 residues. This CDR3 reads CASSLSRGQGQEQYF. In DNA form, the CDR3 reads TGTGCCAGCAGTTTAAGCCGCGGACAGGGTCAAGAGCAGTACTTC.

This rearrangement joins TRBV27 to TRBJ2-1, with 7 bases fitting TRBD1. The V segment lost 7 bases and the J segment 4 bases; nucleotides outside the gene matches: 10. Germline V lookup: CDR1 MNHEY, CDR2 SMNVEV (reference sequence). This CDR3 region has 15 residues. DNA of the CDR3: TGTGCCAGCATTAAACTAGGGGGCCGGTACAATGAGCAGTTCTTC. This translates into CASIKLGGRYNEQFF.

This clone has a single count. This specimen includes other DNA sequences encoding the same CDR3. The CDR3 protein is CASGLGLSTDTQYF. In DNA, the CDR3 is TGTGCTAGTGGTTTGGGACTTAGCACAGATACGCAGTATTTT. The J gene is TRBJ2-3, the V gene TRBV12-5; D remains ambiguous. Germline loops: CDR1 LGHNT, CDR2 FRNRAP. This CDR3 is 14 amino acids long. V was clipped by 1 base and J by 0 bases, with 5 bases between them.

The rearrangement links TRBV2 to TRBJ2-5, with a tentative D call TRBD1 (6 bases). The CDR3 is 13 residues long. Germline V gene lookup returns CDR1 SNHLY and CDR2 FYNNEI. Deletions cut 10 bases from V and 1 base from J, with 13 bases between. The CDR3 coding sequence is TGTGCCACAGACTACAGGGTCCAAGAGACCCAGTACTTC. It translates to CATDYRVQETQYF. The variable domain in full, with the rest retrieved from reference TRBV2 and TRBJ2-5, is EPEVTQTPSHQVTQMGQEVILRCVPISNHLYFYWYRQILGQKVEFLVSFYNNEISEKSEIFDDQFSVERPDGSNFTLKIRSTKLEDSAMYFCATDYRVQETQYFGPGTRLLVL.

The rearrangement links TRBV4-1 to TRBJ2-6; a weak D match, TRBD1 (6 bases). Germline lookup yields CDR1 MGHRA and CDR2 YSYEKL. V lost 0 bases to trimming and J lost 17 bases, with 17 bases between them. CDR3 size: 14 residues. Here the CDR3 reads CASSQDKQGLFLTF. Here the CDR3 DNA reads TGCGCCAGCAGCCAAGATAAACAGGGCCTCTTCTTGACTTTC.

V and J are TRBV28 and TRBJ2-7, with TRBD2 matching over 8 bases. Germline assignment: CDR1 MDHEN and CDR2 SYDVKM. V trimming: 3 bases; J trimming: 1 base; junction bases outside the gene matches: 8. This CDR3 comprises 16 residues. The CDR3 is CASSFPSGGLSYEQYF. The DNA of the CDR3 is TGTGCCAGCAGTTTCCCCAGCGGGGGCCTTTCCTACGAGCAGTACTTC.

The chain combines TRBV6-5 with TRBJ2-7; maybe TRBD2 (5 bases). The germline CDR1 and CDR2 sequences are MNHEY and SVGAGI. V lost 0 bases to trimming and J lost 3 bases, with 12 bases between them. The CDR3 runs to 15 residues. CDR3 bases: TGTGCCAGCAGTTACTCGAGCGGAGTTATCTACGAGCAGTACTTC. Amino acids: CASSYSSGVIYEQYF.

The chain joins TRBV6-5 to TRBJ2-5, with 9 bases identical to TRBD1. This CDR3 spans 14 amino acids. Germline CDR1 and CDR2: MNHEY and SVGAGI. The trim removed 3 bases at V and 7 bases at J, leaving 6 bases unmatched. Here the CDR3 DNA reads TGTGCCAGCAGTTATTTGGACAGGGGAGGGACCCAGTACTTC. This sequence encodes CASSYLDRGGTQYF.

This clone was counted once. This chain links TRBV15 with TRBJ2-1; 8 positions match TRBD2. Germline V gene lookup returns CDR1 LNHNV and CDR2 YYDKDF (reference sequence). This CDR3 region has 14 residues. V gave up 8 bases and J gave up 4 bases; unmatched junction bases: 7. CDR3 amino acids: CATRPGGDYNEQFF. In DNA form, the CDR3 reads TGTGCCACCCGACCGGGAGGGGATTACAATGAGCAGTTCTTC. Supplemented by reference TRBV15 and TRBJ2-1, the full variable domain reads DAMVIQNPRYQVTQFGKPVTLSCSQTLNHNVMYWYQQKSSQAPKLLFHYYDKDFNNEADTPDNFQSRRPNTSFCFLDIRSPGLGDTAMYLCATRPGGDYNEQFFGPGTRLTVL.

The gene calls are TRBV19 and TRBJ2-7; weak D call: TRBD1 (7 bases). Trimming cost V 6 bases and J 6 bases, with 12 bases left between them. The CDR3 runs 12 residues. The germline V gene encodes CDR1 LNHDA and CDR2 SQIVND (reference sequence). The chain's CDR3 is CASSSQGGEQYF. In nucleotides, the CDR3 is TGTGCCAGTAGCAGTCAGGGGGGCGAGCAGTACTTC.

The chain joins TRBV27 to TRBJ2-7, with TRBD2 identical over 10 bases. The germline gives CDR1 MNHEY, CDR2 SMNVEV (reference sequence). V was clipped by 5 bases and J by 7 bases; unmatched bases: 11. The CDR3 is 15 amino acids. CDR3 residues: CASSINPGLASEQYF. The CDR3 DNA follows: TGTGCCAGCAGTATCAACCCGGGACTAGCGTCGGAGCAGTACTTC.

V usage is TRBV6-4 and J usage is TRBJ2-3; D is ambiguous. The germline V gene encodes CDR1 MRHNA and CDR2 SNTAGT. V lost 7 bases, J lost 2 bases, and 13 bases lay in between. This CDR3 region has 14 residues. This chain's CDR3 is CASKISTYTDTQYF. Written as DNA, the CDR3 is TGTGCCAGCAAGATCTCCACATACACAGATACGCAGTATTTT.